This T cell receptor beta chain came from a study of T cell repertoires in cytomegalovirus infection. Study background: It was the public TCR beta signatures that indicated both CMV infection and matching HLA type.

Overall study results and limits: CMV-specific HLA-C-restricted TCR beta clonotypes dominated the ex vivo response. Of the TCR beta families, the public ones yielded a cumulative frequency that identified carriers of CMV plus the relevant HLA.

This CDR3 is built from 12 residues. The V end lost 4 bases, the J end lost 7 bases, and 11 bases lay between the germline ends. TCRdb re-called the reads with MiXCR, one entry per CDR3 protein. The sample includes hundreds of thousands of distinct CDR3 sequences, 24% of them seen just once. This clonotype has a count of ten or more. What it recognizes is unknown. The sample was CD8+ T cells from PBMCs. The chain recombines TRBV12-3 or TRBV12-4 with TRBJ2-7; D perhaps matches TRBD1 (6 bases). This receptor was taken from a human donor in good health (CMV status not recorded). Some clones in this sample may be carry-over from other donors' samples. CDR3 sequence: CASSSQGVEQYF. Written as DNA, the CDR3 is TGTGCCAGCAGTTCACAGGGAGTAGAGCAGTACTTC.